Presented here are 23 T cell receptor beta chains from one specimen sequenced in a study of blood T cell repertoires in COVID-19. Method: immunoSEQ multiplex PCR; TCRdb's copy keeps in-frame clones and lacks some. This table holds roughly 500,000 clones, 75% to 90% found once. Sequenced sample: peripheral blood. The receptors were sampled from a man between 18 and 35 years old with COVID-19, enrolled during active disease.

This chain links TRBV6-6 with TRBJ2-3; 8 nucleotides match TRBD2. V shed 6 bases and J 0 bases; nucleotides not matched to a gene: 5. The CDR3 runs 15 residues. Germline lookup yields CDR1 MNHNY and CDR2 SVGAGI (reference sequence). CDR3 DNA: TGTGCCAGCAGCCGACTAGCGACTAGCACAGATACGCAGTATTTT. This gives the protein CASSRLATSTDTQYF.

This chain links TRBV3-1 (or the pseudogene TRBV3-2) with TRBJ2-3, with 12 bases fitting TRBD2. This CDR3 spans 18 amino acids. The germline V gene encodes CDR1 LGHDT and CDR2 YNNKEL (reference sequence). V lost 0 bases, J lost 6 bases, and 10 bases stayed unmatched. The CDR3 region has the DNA TGTGCCAGCAGCCAAGAAATACTAGCGGGAGGACCAAGGGATACGCAGTATTTT. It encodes CASSQEILAGGPRDTQYF.

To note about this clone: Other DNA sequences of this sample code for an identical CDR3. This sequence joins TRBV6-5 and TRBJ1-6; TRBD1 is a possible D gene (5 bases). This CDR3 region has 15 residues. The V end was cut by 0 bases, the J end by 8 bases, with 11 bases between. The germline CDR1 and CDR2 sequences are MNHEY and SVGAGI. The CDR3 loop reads CASSYSRQGDSPLHF. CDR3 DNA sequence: TGTGCCAGCAGTTACTCGAGGCAGGGTGATTCACCCCTCCACTTT.

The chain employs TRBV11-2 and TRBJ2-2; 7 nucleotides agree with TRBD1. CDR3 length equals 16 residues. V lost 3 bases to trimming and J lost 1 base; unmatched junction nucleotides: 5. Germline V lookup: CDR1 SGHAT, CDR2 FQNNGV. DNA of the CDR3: TGTGCCAGCAGCTTTACAACAGGGGTGAACACCGGGGAGCTGTTTTTT. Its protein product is CASSFTTGVNTGELFF. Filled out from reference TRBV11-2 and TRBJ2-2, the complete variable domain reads EAGVAQSPRYKIIEKRQSVAFWCNPISGHATLYWYQQILGQGPKLLIQFQNNGVVDDSQLPKDRFSAERLKGVDSTLKIQPAKLEDSAVYLCASSFTTGVNTGELFFGEGSRLTVL.

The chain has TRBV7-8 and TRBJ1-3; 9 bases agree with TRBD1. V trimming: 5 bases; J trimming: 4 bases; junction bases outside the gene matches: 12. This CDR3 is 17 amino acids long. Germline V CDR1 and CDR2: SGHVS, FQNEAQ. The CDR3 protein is CASSPRRTGAKGNTIYF. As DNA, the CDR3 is TGTGCCAGCAGCCCCCGGAGGACAGGGGCAAAAGGAAACACCATATATTTT.

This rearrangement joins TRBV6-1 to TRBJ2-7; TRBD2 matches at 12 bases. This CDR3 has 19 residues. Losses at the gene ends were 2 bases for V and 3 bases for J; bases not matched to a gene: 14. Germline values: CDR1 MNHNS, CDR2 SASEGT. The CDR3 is CASSEWLLGLAGGNYEQYF. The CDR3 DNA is TGTGCCAGCAGTGAATGGTTGTTAGGGCTAGCGGGAGGGAACTACGAGCAGTACTTC.

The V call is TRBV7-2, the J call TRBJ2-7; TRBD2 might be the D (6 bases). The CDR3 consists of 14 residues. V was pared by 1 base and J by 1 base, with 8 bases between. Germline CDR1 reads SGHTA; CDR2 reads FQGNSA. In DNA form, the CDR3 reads TGTGCCAGCAGCTTAGGGCGGGGATCCTACGAGCAGTACTTC. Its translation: CASSLGRGSYEQYF.

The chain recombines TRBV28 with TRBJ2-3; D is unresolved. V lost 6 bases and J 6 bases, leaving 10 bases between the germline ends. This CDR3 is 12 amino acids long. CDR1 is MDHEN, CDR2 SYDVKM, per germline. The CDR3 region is CASSPHLDTQYF. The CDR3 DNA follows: TGTGCCAGCAGCCCCCATTTGGATACGCAGTATTTT.

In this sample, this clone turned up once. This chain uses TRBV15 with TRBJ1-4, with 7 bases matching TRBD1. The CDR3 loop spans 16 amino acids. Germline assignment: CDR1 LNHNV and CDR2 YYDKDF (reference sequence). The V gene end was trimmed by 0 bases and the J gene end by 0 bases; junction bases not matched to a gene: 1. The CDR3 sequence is CATSREGTATNEKLFF. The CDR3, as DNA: TGTGCCACCAGCAGAGAGGGGACAGCAACTAATGAAAAACTGTTTTTT.

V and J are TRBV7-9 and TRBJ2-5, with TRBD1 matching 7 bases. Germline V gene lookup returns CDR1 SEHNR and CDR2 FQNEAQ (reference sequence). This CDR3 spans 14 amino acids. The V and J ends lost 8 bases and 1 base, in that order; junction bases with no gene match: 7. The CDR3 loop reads CASRIGTAQETQYF. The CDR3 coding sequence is TGTGCCAGCCGAATAGGGACAGCCCAAGAGACCCAGTACTTC.

DNA of the CDR3: TGCGCCAGCAGCTCCCGCGGGCCCAACACCGGGGAGCTGTTTTTT. Translated: CASSSRGPNTGELFF. The rearrangement joins TRBV5-1 to TRBJ2-2; D perhaps matches TRBD2 (5 bases). Germline loops: CDR1 SGHRS, CDR2 YFSETQ. The length of the CDR3 is 15 residues. V shed 3 bases and J shed 2 bases, with 11 bases lying between them.

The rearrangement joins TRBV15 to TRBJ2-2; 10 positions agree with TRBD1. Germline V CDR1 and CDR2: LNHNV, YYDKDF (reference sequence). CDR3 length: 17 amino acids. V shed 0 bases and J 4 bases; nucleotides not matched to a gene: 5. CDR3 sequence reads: CATSRDKGQGSTGELFF. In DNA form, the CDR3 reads TGTGCCACCAGCAGAGATAAGGGACAGGGGTCCACCGGGGAGCTGTTTTTT. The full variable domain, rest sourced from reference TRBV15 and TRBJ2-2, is DAMVIQNPRYQVTQFGKPVTLSCSQTLNHNVMYWYQQKSSQAPKLLFHYYDKDFNNEADTPDNFQSRRPNTSFCFLDIRSPGLGDTAMYLCATSRDKGQGSTGELFFGEGSRLTVL.

The CDR3 nucleotides are TGTGCCAGCAGTTACTGGGGGGGGACCCAGTACTTC. Translation gives CASSYWGGTQYF. The chain combines TRBV6-5 with TRBJ2-5; the match to TRBD2 covers 7 bases. Germline CDR1 MNHEY, CDR2 SVGAGI. This CDR3 has 12 residues. The V gene end was trimmed by 1 base and the J gene end by 7 bases; junction bases not matched to a gene: 0.

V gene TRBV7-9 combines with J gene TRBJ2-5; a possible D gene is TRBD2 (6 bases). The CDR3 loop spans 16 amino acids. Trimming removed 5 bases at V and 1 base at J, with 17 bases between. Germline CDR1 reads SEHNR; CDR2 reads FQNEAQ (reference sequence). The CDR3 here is CASSGLLGKSQETQYF. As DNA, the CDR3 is TGTGCCAGCAGCGGACTATTGGGAAAAAGCCAAGAGACCCAGTACTTC.

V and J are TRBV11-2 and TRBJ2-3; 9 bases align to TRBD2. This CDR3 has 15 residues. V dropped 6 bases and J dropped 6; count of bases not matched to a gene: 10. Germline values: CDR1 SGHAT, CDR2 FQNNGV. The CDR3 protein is CASRNILAGGDTQYF. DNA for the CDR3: TGTGCCAGCAGAAATATTCTCGCGGGGGGGGATACGCAGTATTTT.

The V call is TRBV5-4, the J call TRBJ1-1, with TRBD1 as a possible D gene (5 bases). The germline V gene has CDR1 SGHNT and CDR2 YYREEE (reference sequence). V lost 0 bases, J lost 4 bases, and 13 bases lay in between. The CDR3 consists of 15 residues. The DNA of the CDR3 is TGTGCCAGCAGCTTGGCCGCCAGGGTGGGCACTGAAGCTTTCTTT. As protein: CASSLAARVGTEAFF.

The CDR3 nucleotides are TGTGCCAGCAGCAGGGGAGACGAAGTGAACGAGCAGTACTTC. Protein: CASSRGDEVNEQYF. J is TRBJ2-7 and V is TRBV27; possibly TRBD1 for D (6 bases). The CDR3 runs to 14 residues. Germline CDR1 is MNHEY and CDR2 is SMNVEV (reference sequence). Trimming shortened V by 6 bases and J by 5 bases, and 17 bases separated the two germline ends.

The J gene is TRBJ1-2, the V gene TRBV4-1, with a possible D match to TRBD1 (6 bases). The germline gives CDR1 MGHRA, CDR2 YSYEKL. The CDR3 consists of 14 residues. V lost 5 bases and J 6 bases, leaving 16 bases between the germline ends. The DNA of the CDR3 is TGCGCCAGCAGCGAAGGGGCACAGGGCGATGGCTACACCTTC. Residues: CASSEGAQGDGYTF.

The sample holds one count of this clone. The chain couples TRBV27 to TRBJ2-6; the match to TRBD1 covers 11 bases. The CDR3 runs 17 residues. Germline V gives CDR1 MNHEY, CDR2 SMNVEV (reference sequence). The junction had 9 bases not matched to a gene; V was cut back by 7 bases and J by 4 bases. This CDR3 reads CASTRGQGASGANVLTF. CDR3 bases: TGTGCCAGCACCCGTGGACAGGGGGCGAGCGGGGCCAACGTCCTGACTTTC. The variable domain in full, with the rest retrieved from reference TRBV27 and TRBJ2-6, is EAQVTQNPRYLITVTGKKLTVTCSQNMNHEYMSWYRQDPGLGLRQIYYSMNVEVTDKGDVPEGYKVSRKEKRNFPLILESPSPNQTSLYFCASTRGQGASGANVLTFGAGSRLTVL.

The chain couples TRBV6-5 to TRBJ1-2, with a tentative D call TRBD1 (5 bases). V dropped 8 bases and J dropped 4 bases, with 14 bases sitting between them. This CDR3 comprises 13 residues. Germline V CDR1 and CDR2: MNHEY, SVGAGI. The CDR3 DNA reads TGTGCCAGCTCACTGGGGGGTCTCTATGGCTACACCTTC. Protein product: CASSLGGLYGYTF.

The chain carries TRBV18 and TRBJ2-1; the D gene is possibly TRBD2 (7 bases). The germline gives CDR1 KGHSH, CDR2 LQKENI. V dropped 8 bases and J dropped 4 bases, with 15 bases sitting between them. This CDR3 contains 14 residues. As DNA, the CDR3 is TGTGCCAGCAACGCCGGGGGGCCATACAATGAGCAGTTCTTC. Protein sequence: CASNAGGPYNEQFF.

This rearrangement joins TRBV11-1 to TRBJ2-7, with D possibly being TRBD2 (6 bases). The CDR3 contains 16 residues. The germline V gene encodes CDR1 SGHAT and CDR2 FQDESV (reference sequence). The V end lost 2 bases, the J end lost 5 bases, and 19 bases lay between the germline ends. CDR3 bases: TGTGCCAGCAGCTTATTAGGGACTGCCAACATCAACGAGCAGTACTTC. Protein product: CASSLLGTANINEQYF.

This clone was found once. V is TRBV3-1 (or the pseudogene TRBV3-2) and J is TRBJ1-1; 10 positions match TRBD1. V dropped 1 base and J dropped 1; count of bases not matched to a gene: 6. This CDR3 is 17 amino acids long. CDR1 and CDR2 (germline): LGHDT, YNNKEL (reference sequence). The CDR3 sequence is CASSQVRQGARNTEAFF. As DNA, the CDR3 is TGTGCCAGCAGCCAAGTAAGACAGGGGGCGAGGAACACTGAAGCTTTCTTT.